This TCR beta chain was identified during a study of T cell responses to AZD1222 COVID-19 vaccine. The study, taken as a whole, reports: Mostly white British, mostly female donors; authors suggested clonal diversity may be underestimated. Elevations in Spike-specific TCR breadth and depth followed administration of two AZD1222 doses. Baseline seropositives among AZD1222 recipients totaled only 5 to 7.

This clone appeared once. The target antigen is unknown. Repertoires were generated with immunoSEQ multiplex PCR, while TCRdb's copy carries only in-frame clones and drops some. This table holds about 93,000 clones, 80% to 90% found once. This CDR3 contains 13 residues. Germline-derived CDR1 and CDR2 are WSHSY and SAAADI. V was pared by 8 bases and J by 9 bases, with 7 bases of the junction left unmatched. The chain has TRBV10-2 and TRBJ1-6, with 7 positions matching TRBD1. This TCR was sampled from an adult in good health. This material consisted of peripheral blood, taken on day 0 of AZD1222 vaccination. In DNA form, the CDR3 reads TGCGCCAGCCGGGCAGGGGGGAGTTCACCCCTCCACTTT. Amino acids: CASRAGGSSPLHF.